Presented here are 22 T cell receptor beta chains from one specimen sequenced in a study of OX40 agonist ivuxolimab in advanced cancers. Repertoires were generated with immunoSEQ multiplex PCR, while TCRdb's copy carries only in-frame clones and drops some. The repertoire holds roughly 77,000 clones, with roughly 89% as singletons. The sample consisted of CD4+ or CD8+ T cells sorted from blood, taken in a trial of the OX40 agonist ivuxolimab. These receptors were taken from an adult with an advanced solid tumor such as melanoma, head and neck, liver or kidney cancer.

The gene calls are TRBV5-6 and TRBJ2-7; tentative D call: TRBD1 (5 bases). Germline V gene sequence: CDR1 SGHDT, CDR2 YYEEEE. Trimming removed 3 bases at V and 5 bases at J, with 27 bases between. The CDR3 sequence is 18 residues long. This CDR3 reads CASSSDVSQGIYHHEQYF. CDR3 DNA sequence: TGTGCCAGCAGCTCGGACGTTTCGCAGGGAATTTATCACCACGAGCAGTACTTC.

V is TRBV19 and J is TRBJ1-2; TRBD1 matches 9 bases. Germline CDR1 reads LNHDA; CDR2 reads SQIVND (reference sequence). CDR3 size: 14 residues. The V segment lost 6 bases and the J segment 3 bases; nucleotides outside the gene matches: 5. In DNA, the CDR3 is TGTGCCAGTAGGGAGACAGGGGGAGACTATGGCTACACCTTC. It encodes CASRETGGDYGYTF.

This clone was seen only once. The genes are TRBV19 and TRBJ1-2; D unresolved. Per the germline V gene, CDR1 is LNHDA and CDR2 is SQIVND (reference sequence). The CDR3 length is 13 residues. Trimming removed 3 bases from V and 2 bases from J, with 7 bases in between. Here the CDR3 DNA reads TGTGCCAGTAGTATGTTTCAGAACTATGGCTACACCTTC. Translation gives CASSMFQNYGYTF.

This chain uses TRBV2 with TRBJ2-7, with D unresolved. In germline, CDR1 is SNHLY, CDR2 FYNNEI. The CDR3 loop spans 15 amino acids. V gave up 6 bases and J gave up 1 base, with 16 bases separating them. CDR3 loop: CASSPSGITSYEQYF. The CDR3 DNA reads TGTGCCAGCAGCCCTTCTGGGATCACGTCCTACGAGCAGTACTTC.

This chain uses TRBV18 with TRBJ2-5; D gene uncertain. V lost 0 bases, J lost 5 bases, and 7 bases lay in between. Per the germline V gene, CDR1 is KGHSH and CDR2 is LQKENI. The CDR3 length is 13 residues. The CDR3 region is CASSPPVSETQYF. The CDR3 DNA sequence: TGTGCCAGCTCACCACCCGTTTCGGAGACCCAGTACTTC.

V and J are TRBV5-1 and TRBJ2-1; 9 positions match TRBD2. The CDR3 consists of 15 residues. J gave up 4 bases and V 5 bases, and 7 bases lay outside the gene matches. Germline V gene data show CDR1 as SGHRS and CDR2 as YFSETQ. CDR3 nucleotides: TGCGCCAGCAGGTCGAGCGGGGGGACATACAATGAGCAGTTCTTC. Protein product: CASRSSGGTYNEQFF.

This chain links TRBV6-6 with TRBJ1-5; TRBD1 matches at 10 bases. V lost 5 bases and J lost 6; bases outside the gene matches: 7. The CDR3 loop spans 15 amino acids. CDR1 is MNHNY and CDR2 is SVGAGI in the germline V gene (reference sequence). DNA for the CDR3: TGTGCCAGCAGTCACCCGGGACAGGGGAGTCAGCCCCAGCATTTT. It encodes CASSHPGQGSQPQHF.

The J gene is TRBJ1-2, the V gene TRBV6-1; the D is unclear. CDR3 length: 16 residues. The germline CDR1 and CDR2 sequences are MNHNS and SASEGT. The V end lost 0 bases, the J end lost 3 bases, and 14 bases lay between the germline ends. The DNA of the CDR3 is TGTGCCAGCAGTGAAGCCGCTTTAGGGCAGCACTATGGCTACACCTTC. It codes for CASSEAALGQHYGYTF.

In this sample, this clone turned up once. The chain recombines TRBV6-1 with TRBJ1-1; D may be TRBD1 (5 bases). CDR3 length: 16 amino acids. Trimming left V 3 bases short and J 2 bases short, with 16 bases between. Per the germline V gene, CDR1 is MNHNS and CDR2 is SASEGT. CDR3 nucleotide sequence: TGTGCCAGCAGTGACCCTTTAGACAGTATTAACACTGAAGCTTTCTTT. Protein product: CASSDPLDSINTEAFF.

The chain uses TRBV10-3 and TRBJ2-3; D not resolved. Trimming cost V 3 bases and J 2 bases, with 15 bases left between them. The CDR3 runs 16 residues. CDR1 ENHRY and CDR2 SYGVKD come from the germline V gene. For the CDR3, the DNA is TGTGCCATCAGTGACCGTTCGGTCATCCCCACAGATACGCAGTATTTT. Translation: CAISDRSVIPTDTQYF.

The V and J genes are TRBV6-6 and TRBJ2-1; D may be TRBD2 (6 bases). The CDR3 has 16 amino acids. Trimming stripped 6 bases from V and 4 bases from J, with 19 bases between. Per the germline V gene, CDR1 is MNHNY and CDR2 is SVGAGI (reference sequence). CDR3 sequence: CASSPDRLGPYNEQFF. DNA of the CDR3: TGTGCCAGCAGCCCCGACCGACTAGGCCCTTACAATGAGCAGTTCTTC.

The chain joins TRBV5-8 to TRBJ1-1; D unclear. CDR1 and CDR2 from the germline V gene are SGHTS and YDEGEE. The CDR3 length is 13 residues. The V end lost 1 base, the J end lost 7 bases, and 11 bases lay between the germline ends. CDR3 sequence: CASSLMRQGEAFF. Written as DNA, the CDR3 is TGTGCCAGCAGCTTGATGAGGCAAGGTGAAGCTTTCTTT.

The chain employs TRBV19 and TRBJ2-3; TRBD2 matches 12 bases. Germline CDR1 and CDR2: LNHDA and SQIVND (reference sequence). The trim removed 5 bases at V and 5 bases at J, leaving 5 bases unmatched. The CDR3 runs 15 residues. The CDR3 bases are TGTGCCAGTAGTCGGACTAGCGGGATTATAGATACGCAGTATTTT. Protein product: CASSRTSGIIDTQYF.

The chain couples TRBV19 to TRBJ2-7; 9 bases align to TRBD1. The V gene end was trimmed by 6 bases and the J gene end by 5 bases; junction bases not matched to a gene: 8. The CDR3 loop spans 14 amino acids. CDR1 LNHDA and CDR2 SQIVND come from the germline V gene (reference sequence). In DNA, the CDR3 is TGTGCCAGTAGAGGAGTGGGACAGGGCCACGAGCAGTACTTC. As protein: CASRGVGQGHEQYF.

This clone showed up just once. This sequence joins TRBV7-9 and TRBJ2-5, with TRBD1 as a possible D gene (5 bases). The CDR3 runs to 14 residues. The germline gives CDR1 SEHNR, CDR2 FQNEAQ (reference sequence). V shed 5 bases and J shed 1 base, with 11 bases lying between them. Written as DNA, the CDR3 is TGTGCCAGCAGCGATAGGCAGGGCCAAGAGACCCAGTACTTC. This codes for CASSDRQGQETQYF.

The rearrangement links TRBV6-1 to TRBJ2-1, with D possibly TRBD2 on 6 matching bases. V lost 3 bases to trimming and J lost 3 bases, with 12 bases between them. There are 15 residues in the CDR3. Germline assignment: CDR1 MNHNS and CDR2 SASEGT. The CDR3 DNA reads TGTGCCAGCAGTGATTGGCTAGCGAACTACAATGAGCAGTTCTTC. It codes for CASSDWLANYNEQFF.

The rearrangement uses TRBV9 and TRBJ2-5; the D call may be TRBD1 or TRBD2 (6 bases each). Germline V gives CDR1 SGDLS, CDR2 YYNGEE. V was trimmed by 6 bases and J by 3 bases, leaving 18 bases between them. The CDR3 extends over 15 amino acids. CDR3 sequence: CASNYGGQGEETQYF. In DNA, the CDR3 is TGTGCCAGCAACTACGGGGGACAAGGCGAAGAGACCCAGTACTTC.

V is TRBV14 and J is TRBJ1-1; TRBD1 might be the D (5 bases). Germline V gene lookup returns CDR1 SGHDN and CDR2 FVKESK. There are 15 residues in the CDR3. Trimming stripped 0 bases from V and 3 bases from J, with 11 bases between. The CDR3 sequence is CASSQDVRQYTEAFF. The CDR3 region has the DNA TGTGCCAGCAGCCAAGATGTCCGACAGTACACTGAAGCTTTCTTT.

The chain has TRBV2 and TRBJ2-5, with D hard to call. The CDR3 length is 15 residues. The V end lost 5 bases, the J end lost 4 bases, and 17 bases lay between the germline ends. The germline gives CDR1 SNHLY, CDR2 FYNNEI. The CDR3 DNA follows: TGTGCCAGCAGTTCCGACGGACCAACACGAGAGACCCAGTACTTC. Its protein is CASSSDGPTRETQYF.

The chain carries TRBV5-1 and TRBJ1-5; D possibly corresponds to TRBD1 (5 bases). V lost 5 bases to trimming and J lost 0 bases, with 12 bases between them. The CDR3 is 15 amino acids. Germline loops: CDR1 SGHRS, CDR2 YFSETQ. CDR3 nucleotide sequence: TGCGCCAGCAGGGAGGGACCCTATAGCAATCAGCCCCAGCATTTT. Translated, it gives CASREGPYSNQPQHF.

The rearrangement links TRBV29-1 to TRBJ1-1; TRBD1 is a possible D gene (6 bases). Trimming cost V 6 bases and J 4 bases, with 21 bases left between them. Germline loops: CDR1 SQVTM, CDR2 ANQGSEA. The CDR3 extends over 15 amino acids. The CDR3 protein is CSVVWGGYRGTEAFF. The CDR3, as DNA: TGCAGCGTCGTCTGGGGGGGCTACCGAGGCACTGAAGCTTTCTTT.

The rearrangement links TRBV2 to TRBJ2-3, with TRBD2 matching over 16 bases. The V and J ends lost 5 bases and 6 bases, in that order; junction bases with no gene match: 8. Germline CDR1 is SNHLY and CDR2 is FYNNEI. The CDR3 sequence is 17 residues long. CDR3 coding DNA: TGTGCCAGCAGTACCGGGACTAGCGGGGGGGCTAAGGATACGCAGTATTTT. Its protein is CASSTGTSGGAKDTQYF.